One and the same sample provided the 27 T cell receptor beta chains below, sequenced in a study of blood T cell repertoires in COVID-19. Using immunoSEQ multiplex PCR, the repertoire was profiled, and TCRdb retains in-frame clones only, with some absent. In the table there are about 52,000 clones, over 75% of which are singletons. The sequenced sample consisted of peripheral blood. Source of these receptors: a woman aged 80 or over with COVID-19, enrolled during active disease.

This sequence joins TRBV28 and TRBJ2-7; possibly TRBD2 for D (6 bases). The CDR3 totals 13 residues. CDR1 is MDHEN, CDR2 SYDVKM, per germline. Trimming left V 6 bases short and J 6 bases short, with 15 bases between. The CDR3 DNA reads TGTGCCAGCAGCCAGACTAGGTTCGGCGAGCAGTACTTC. Protein sequence: CASSQTRFGEQYF. The variable domain in full, with the rest retrieved from reference TRBV28 and TRBJ2-7, is DVKVTQSSRYLVKRTGEKVFLECVQDMDHENMFWYRQDPGLGLRLIYFSYDVKMKEKGDIPEGYSVSREKKERFSLILESASTNQTSMYLCASSQTRFGEQYFGPGTRLTVT.

Turning to this clone: At one end the junction does not follow the germline gene, possibly because of a read error. The J gene is TRBJ2-1, the V gene TRBV6-1; 10 positions agree with TRBD2. There are 16 residues in the CDR3. Germline assignment: CDR1 MNHNS and CDR2 SASEGT. The CDR3 reads CASREEAGGTYNEQFF. CDR3 DNA sequence: TGTGCCAGCAGAGAAGAAGCGGGAGGGACCTACAATGAGCAGTTCTTC.

This sequence joins TRBV19 and TRBJ1-1, with D possibly TRBD1 on 5 matching bases. Germline lookup yields CDR1 LNHDA and CDR2 SQIVND (reference sequence). With 6 bases removed from V and 4 bases from J, the gap between germline ends came to 9 bases. The CDR3 spans 12 residues. For the CDR3, the DNA is TGTGCCAGTAGGGGGGGTGGCACTGAAGCTTTCTTT. Residues: CASRGGGTEAFF. Full variable domain (missing parts from reference TRBV19 and TRBJ1-1): DGGITQSPKYLFRKEGQNVTLSCEQNLNHDAMYWYRQDPGQGLRLIYYSQIVNDFQKGDIAEGYSVSREKKESFPLTVTSAQKNPTAFYLCASRGGGTEAFFGQGTRLTVV.

The V call is TRBV30, the J call TRBJ1-6, with D unclear. The CDR3 totals 13 residues. Germline values: CDR1 GTSNPN, CDR2 SVGIG (reference sequence). V was clipped by 3 bases and J by 2 bases, with 5 bases between them. CDR3 sequence (DNA): TGTGCCTGGAGCCGGGCCTATAATTCACCCCTCCACTTT. Its translation is CAWSRAYNSPLHF. Variable domain in full (rest from reference TRBV30 and TRBJ1-6): SQTIHQWPATLVQPVGSPLSLECTVEGTSNPNLYWYRQAAGRGLQLLFYSVGIGQISSEVPQNLSASRPQDRQFILSSKKLLLSDSGFYLCAWSRAYNSPLHFGNGTRLTVT.

The table lists this clone with a count of one. This rearrangement joins TRBV19 to TRBJ2-5; 7 nucleotides align to TRBD2. Germline V gene sequence: CDR1 LNHDA, CDR2 SQIVND (reference sequence). J gave up 1 base and V 5 bases, and 1 base lay outside the gene matches. The CDR3 is 13 amino acids. In DNA, the CDR3 is TGTGCCAGTAGTCGCGGGAGCCAAGAGACCCAGTACTTC. Translation gives CASSRGSQETQYF.

This clone has just a few counts. The chain combines TRBV4-2 with TRBJ2-3; 10 bases are shared with TRBD2. V lost 6 bases to trimming and J lost 6 bases; unmatched junction nucleotides: 9. In germline, CDR1 is LGHNA, CDR2 YNFKEQ. This CDR3 has 15 amino acids. CDR3 sequence reads: CASRTSSGRSDTQYF. The CDR3, as DNA: TGTGCCAGCAGAACTTCTAGCGGGAGATCCGATACGCAGTATTTT.

J is TRBJ2-5 and V is TRBV3-1 (or the pseudogene TRBV3-2), with a weak D call TRBD2 (7 bases). Trimming took off 1 base at V and 6 bases at J, with 15 bases between the two ends. This CDR3 has 15 residues. Germline loops: CDR1 LGHDT, CDR2 YNNKEL (reference sequence). The CDR3 sequence: CASSQVGGAGKTQYF. Written as DNA, the CDR3 is TGTGCCAGCAGCCAAGTGGGGGGGGCAGGGAAGACCCAGTACTTC.

V is TRBV11-2 and J is TRBJ2-7; TRBD1 might be the D (5 bases). From germline, CDR1 is SGHAT and CDR2 FQNNGV. The CDR3 covers 12 residues. V shed 6 bases and J shed 4 bases, with 10 bases lying between them. The CDR3 region has the DNA TGTGCCAGCAGGGACATGGGGTACGAGCAGTACTTC. Its protein is CASRDMGYEQYF.

The DNA for the CDR3 is TGCGCCAGCAGCCTTCGGACTAGCGGGAGTTACGAGCAGTACTTC. Encoded protein: CASSLRTSGSYEQYF. The V call is TRBV5-1, the J call TRBJ2-7; 13 nucleotides line up with TRBD2. CDR3 length equals 15 residues. V shed 4 bases, J shed 4 bases, and the junction held 5 bases outside the gene matches. Germline loops: CDR1 SGHRS, CDR2 YFSETQ.

This clone was recorded once. V and J are TRBV7-3 and TRBJ1-6, with D perhaps TRBD1 (6 bases). CDR3 size: 14 residues. CDR1 SGHTA and CDR2 FQGTGA come from the germline V gene. V lost 3 bases to trimming and J lost 10 bases, with 13 bases between them. The CDR3 is CASSFGGAGSPLHF. In DNA form, the CDR3 reads TGTGCCAGCAGCTTTGGGGGCGCTGGGTCACCCCTCCACTTT.

The chain links TRBV7-6 to TRBJ1-1; 7 bases agree with TRBD1. After removal of 4 bases from V and 5 bases from J, the junction contained 4 bases not matched to a gene. The CDR3 is made up of 13 amino acids. Germline CDR1 reads SGHVS; CDR2 reads FNYEAQ. For the CDR3, the DNA is TGTGCCAGCAGCTCTTTGACAGGGACTGAAGCTTTCTTT. It codes for CASSSLTGTEAFF.

The chain combines TRBV6-5 with TRBJ2-1; 10 positions agree with TRBD2. The V and J ends lost 6 bases and 14 bases, in that order; junction bases with no gene match: 16. The CDR3 loop spans 15 amino acids. Germline V gene data show CDR1 as MNHEY and CDR2 as SVGAGI. The CDR3 bases are TGTGCCAGCAGACCTCGGACTAGCGGAACCAAAATGGAGTTCTTC. This encodes CASRPRTSGTKMEFF.

The rearrangement links TRBV27 to TRBJ1-4, with TRBD1 matching 7 bases. The CDR3 is 16 amino acids. CDR1 MNHEY and CDR2 SMNVEV come from the germline V gene (reference sequence). Losses at the gene ends were 4 bases for V and 5 bases for J; bases not matched to a gene: 10. The CDR3 DNA is TGTGCCAGCAGTTCAAAGGGCAGGGGGGAGAATGAAAAACTGTTTTTT. This encodes CASSSKGRGENEKLFF.

This chain connects TRBV27 to TRBJ2-5, with 12 nucleotides matching TRBD2. The CDR3 is 19 amino acids. With 5 bases clipped from V and 6 bases from J, the junction kept 19 bases outside the gene matches. Per germline, CDR1 MNHEY and CDR2 SMNVEV (reference sequence). CDR3 nucleotides: TGTGCCAGCAGTCCCCCCCCGCTAGCGGGAGGGCATCAAAGGAAGACCCAGTACTTC. This sequence encodes CASSPPPLAGGHQRKTQYF.

This rearrangement joins TRBV5-1 to TRBJ2-5; 8 nucleotides align to TRBD2. In germline, CDR1 is SGHRS, CDR2 YFSETQ. CDR3 length: 16 amino acids. The V segment lost 4 bases and the J segment 5 bases; nucleotides outside the gene matches: 13. The CDR3 nucleotides are TGCGCCAGCAGCCCTGTTCGGGGGGGCGGAGGGGAGACCCAGTACTTC. Translated: CASSPVRGGGGETQYF. Using reference TRBV5-1 and TRBJ2-5 for the parts outside the CDR3, the full variable domain is KAGVTQTPRYLIKTRGQQVTLSCSPISGHRSVSWYQQTPGQGLQFLFEYFSETQRNKGNFPGRFSGRQFSNSRSEMNVSTLELGDSALYLCASSPVRGGGGETQYFGPGTRLLVL.

V and J are TRBV6-5 and TRBJ2-6, with TRBD1 matching 8 bases. After removal of 7 bases from V and 4 bases from J, the junction contained 3 bases not matched to a gene. The V gene's germline CDR1 is MNHEY and CDR2 SVGAGI. This CDR3 spans 14 amino acids. The CDR3, as DNA: TGTGCCAGCATCAGGGGGCCCGGGGCCAACGTCCTGACTTTC. Translated, it gives CASIRGPGANVLTF.

The chain recombines TRBV28 with TRBJ2-7; TRBD1 matches 8 bases. CDR1 and CDR2 (germline): MDHEN, SYDVKM. The CDR3 covers 14 residues. Germline trimming cut 8 bases from V and 2 bases from J; bases unmatched to any gene: 8. CDR3: CASFTGDRPYEQYF. The DNA for the CDR3 is TGTGCCAGCTTTACGGGGGACAGGCCCTACGAGCAGTACTTC.

The V gene is TRBV7-8, the J gene TRBJ2-1; 13 bases line up with TRBD2. V lost 3 bases and J lost 8; bases outside the gene matches: 7. Germline V gene sequence: CDR1 SGHVS, CDR2 FQNEAQ. The CDR3 length is 16 residues. Written as DNA, the CDR3 is TGTGCCAGCAGCTTCCGTCGGACTAGCGGGAGTGATGAGCAGTTCTTC. It yields the protein CASSFRRTSGSDEQFF.

The rearrangement uses TRBV5-4 and TRBJ2-7; D is possibly TRBD1 (5 bases). Between the trimmed V and J ends, which lost 3 bases and 0 bases, there was a span of 10 bases. The CDR3 is 14 residues long. Germline values: CDR1 SGHNT, CDR2 YYREEE (reference sequence). CDR3 sequence: CASSSQGNSYEQYF. CDR3 DNA: TGTGCCAGCAGCTCCCAGGGAAACTCCTACGAGCAGTACTTC.

The chain recombines TRBV3-1 (or the pseudogene TRBV3-2) with TRBJ1-6; weak D call: TRBD1 (6 bases). Between the trimmed V and J ends, which lost 4 bases and 7 bases, there was a span of 14 bases. This CDR3 contains 15 residues. Germline CDR1 and CDR2: LGHDT and YNNKEL (reference sequence). Here the CDR3 reads CASSRGSRGNSPLHF. CDR3 coding DNA: TGTGCCAGCAGCCGTGGGAGCAGGGGAAATTCACCCCTCCACTTT.

V is TRBV6-5 and J is TRBJ2-1; D is perhaps TRBD2 (5 bases). Trimming removed 8 bases at V and 7 bases at J, with 12 bases between. CDR3 size: 12 residues. Germline CDR1 reads MNHEY; CDR2 reads SVGAGI. DNA of the CDR3: TGTGCCAGCCGCTCCGGGATTAATGAGCAGTTCTTC. Translated: CASRSGINEQFF.

This clone appeared once. The V call is TRBV30, the J call TRBJ2-7; TRBD2 agrees at 7 bases. This CDR3 spans 13 amino acids. Trimming cost V 5 bases and J 4 bases; bases outside gene matches: 8. From germline, CDR1 is GTSNPN and CDR2 SVGIG (reference sequence). The CDR3 DNA follows: TGTGCCTGGGGGTCCAGCGGGATTTACGAGCAGTACTTC. Translation gives CAWGSSGIYEQYF.

This clone was seen only once. The chain joins TRBV20-1 to TRBJ1-5, with 8 bases aligning to TRBD1. J lost 1 base, V lost 5 bases, and 4 bases had no gene match. Per the germline V gene, CDR1 is DFQATT and CDR2 is SNEGSKA (reference sequence). The CDR3 covers 14 residues. The CDR3 coding sequence is TGCAGTGCTGGTGACAGGGGCAGCAATCAGCCCCAGCATTTT. Amino acids: CSAGDRGSNQPQHF.

This clone was detected only a few times. CDR3 bases: TGTGCCAGCAGGACTCAACTGTCCGAGCAGTACTTC. It yields the protein CASRTQLSEQYF. This chain joins TRBV12-3 or TRBV12-4 and TRBJ2-7, with D uncertain. This CDR3 has 12 amino acids. Trimming removed 6 bases at V and 6 bases at J, with 12 bases between.

The chain joins TRBV28 to TRBJ2-1; maybe TRBD1 (8 bases). V lost 4 bases and J lost 4, with 20 bases in between. The CDR3 is 17 residues long. Per germline, CDR1 MDHEN and CDR2 SYDVKM. CDR3 in amino acids: CASSSTGQGGFYNEQFF. DNA for the CDR3: TGTGCCAGCAGTTCAACCGGACAGGGAGGGTTTTACAATGAGCAGTTCTTC. Full variable domain (missing parts from reference TRBV28 and TRBJ2-1): DVKVTQSSRYLVKRTGEKVFLECVQDMDHENMFWYRQDPGLGLRLIYFSYDVKMKEKGDIPEGYSVSREKKERFSLILESASTNQTSMYLCASSSTGQGGFYNEQFFGPGTRLTVL.

In its sample, this clone was seen a few times. This chain links TRBV6-5 with TRBJ1-5; 8 bases are a match to TRBD1. CDR1 MNHEY and CDR2 SVGAGI come from the germline V gene. The CDR3 consists of 14 residues. V shed 6 bases, J shed 4 bases, and the junction held 5 bases outside the gene matches. CDR3 in DNA: TGTGCCAGCAGCGGACAGGGTAGAAATCAGCCCCAGCATTTT. The encoded protein is CASSGQGRNQPQHF.

About this clone itself: Other DNA variants within this sample encode the same CDR3. The chain joins TRBV5-1 to TRBJ2-5; 10 nucleotides agree with TRBD2. Germline trimming cut 2 bases from V and 2 bases from J; bases unmatched to any gene: 3. The CDR3 totals 15 residues. Looked up from germline, CDR1 is SGHRS and CDR2 is YFSETQ. CDR3 bases: TGCGCCAGCAGCTTTTCGACTAGCGGGCAAGAGACCCAGTACTTC. It specifies CASSFSTSGQETQYF.